A selection of T cell receptor beta chains follows, all from one sample in a study of read filtering for tumor transcriptome and immune sequencing. TCRdb independently ran MiXCR on the reads; one entry per CDR3 protein. The sample consists of 94,000 or so distinct CDR3 sequences, roughly an eighth of them appearing once. The sample taken for sequencing was a population of CD138-negative cells sorted from bone marrow. These TCRs come from a donor older than 35 with multiple myeloma. Both conserved end residues are part of each CDR3. A D gene is named only where the DNA matches it firmly. Part of the rows lack a size; the others show once, few, many or a class for expanded clones.

V gene: TRBV7-6
clone size: many
D gene: -
J gene: TRBJ2-1
CDR3 DNA: TGTGCCAGCAGCCAGCCGGGACTGTTCAATGAGCAGTTCTTC
CDR3 protein: CASSQPGLFNEQFF

V gene: TRBV9
clone size: many
D gene: TRBD2
J gene: TRBJ2-1
CDR3 DNA: TGTGCCAGCAGCGTAGAAACTAGCGGGAAGGTTGAGCAGTTCTTC
CDR3 protein: CASSVETSGKVEQFF

V gene: TRBV7-6
clone size: -
D gene: -
J gene: TRBJ2-2
CDR3 DNA: TGTGCCAGCAGCTTAGTGCTGGGGGCGGCCGGGGAGCTGTTTTTT
CDR3 protein: CASSLVLGAAGELFF

V gene: TRBV7-2
clone size: many
D gene: TRBD1
J gene: TRBJ1-6
CDR3 DNA: TGTGCCAGCAGCTTACGGGACAGGGGGCATGGCACCTATAATTCACCCCTCCACTTT
CDR3 protein: CASSLRDRGHGTYNSPLHF

V gene: TRBV5-1
clone size: many
D gene: -
J gene: TRBJ2-2
CDR3 DNA: TGCGCGAGCCGAGGTGGGTCGAACACCGGGGAGCTGTTTTTT
CDR3 protein: CASRGGSNTGELFF

V gene: TRBV7-3
clone size: many
D gene: -
J gene: TRBJ1-1
CDR3 DNA: TGTGCCAGCAGCTTAGCCTCGGAAGCTTTCTTT
CDR3 protein: CASSLASEAFF

V gene: TRBV5-1
clone size: many
D gene: TRBD1
J gene: TRBJ1-1
CDR3 DNA: TGCGCCAGCAGCCCCGGGGACAGATACACTGAAGCTTTCTTT
CDR3 protein: CASSPGDRYTEAFF

V gene: TRBV20-1
clone size: -
D gene: TRBD1
J gene: TRBJ2-6
CDR3 DNA: TGCAGTGCCCAAGGCAGGGGGTCTGGGGCCAACGTCCTGACTTTC
CDR3 protein: CSAQGRGSGANVLTF

V gene: TRBV7-9
clone size: -
D gene: -
J gene: TRBJ1-5
CDR3 DNA: TGTGCCAGCAGCTTAAACGGGGCTCAGCCCCAGCATTTT
CDR3 protein: CASSLNGAQPQHF

V gene: TRBV11-3
clone size: many
D gene: -
J gene: TRBJ2-3
CDR3 DNA: TGTGCCAGCTCCTCCGGGACGACTACTAAAAGCACAGATACGCAGTATTTT
CDR3 protein: CASSSGTTTKSTDTQYF

V gene: TRBV25-1
clone size: few
D gene: -
J gene: TRBJ2-7
CDR3 DNA: TGTGCCAGCAGCTTAGATGGAGCAGGGGTTGTCGACGAGCAGTACTTC
CDR3 protein: CASSLDGAGVVDEQYF

V gene: TRBV6-2/TRBV6-3
clone size: few
D gene: -
J gene: TRBJ1-5
CDR3 DNA: TGTGCCAGCAGCATACAGGGTGGCAATCAGCCCCAGCGTTTT
CDR3 protein: CASSIQGGNQPQRF